The 18 T cell receptor beta chains below all came from one sample that was sequenced in a study of blood T cells in healthy people across ages (dated by TCRdb to between 2015 and 2016). Library construction relied on 5' RACE. TCRdb names Illumina HiSeq 2500 as the instrument used. The second PCR ran for roughly 7 to 11 cycles and used a J-beta primer mix along with a sample-barcoded 5' primer. TCRdb handled the public reads itself, with Q25 trimming in fastp and clone calling in MiXCR, and kept productive beta chains. Rows merge per CDR3 protein into single entries with the most common DNA and genes. This sample comprises roughly 720,000 distinct CDR3 sequences, roughly 50% of them detected only once. The ten largest clones capture 40% to 50% of the sample. Specimen: blood. These receptors all come from a man older than 75 in good health.

This rearrangement joins TRBV4-2 to TRBJ2-7; unclear D gene. The germline V and J ends were trimmed by 2 bases and 0 bases, with 5 bases remaining between them. The length of the CDR3 is 13 residues. Germline V gene sequence: CDR1 LGHNA, CDR2 YNFKEQ. The chain's CDR3 is CASSQWNSYEQYF. CDR3 coding DNA: TGTGCCAGCAGCCAATGGAACTCCTACGAGCAGTACTTC.

There are many counts of this clonotype. J is TRBJ2-1 and V is TRBV29-1, with D tentatively TRBD1 or TRBD2 (5 bases each). The CDR3 has 12 residues. Deletions cut 6 bases from V and 9 bases from J, with 15 bases between. In germline, CDR1 is SQVTM, CDR2 ANQGSEA. CDR3 in amino acids: CSVGTLHAEQFF. In DNA form, the CDR3 reads TGCAGCGTCGGGACGCTTCACGCTGAGCAGTTCTTC.

This clonotype has just one count. This clone may be a read error of a much larger clone one base away. This rearrangement joins TRBV6-1 to TRBJ2-3; 10 nucleotides line up with TRBD2. Germline V gene data show CDR1 as MNHNS and CDR2 as SASEGT. With V trimmed by 10 bases and J by 5 bases, 9 bases remained unmatched. The CDR3 is 14 residues long. Written as DNA, the CDR3 is TGTGCCAACAGGCCTAGCGGGAGTGGAGATACGCAGTATTTT. This gives the protein CANRPSGSGDTQYF.

The table lists this clonotype with a few counts. The rearrangement joins TRBV29-1 to TRBJ2-3; D remains ambiguous. CDR1 is SQVTM, CDR2 ANQGSEA, per germline. With 6 bases removed from V and 7 bases from J, the gap between germline ends came to 20 bases. The CDR3 is 14 amino acids. CDR3 bases: TGCAGCGTGGCTTGGACGGAATTTCAAAATACGCAGTATTTT. It codes for CSVAWTEFQNTQYF.

The CDR3 region is CASSYGQGKGTGELFF. CDR3 nucleotides: TGTGCCAGCAGTTACGGACAGGGAAAGGGCACCGGGGAGCTGTTTTTT. The chain combines TRBV6-6 with TRBJ2-2, with 8 bases lining up with TRBD1. Germline values: CDR1 MNHNY, CDR2 SVGAGI (reference sequence). The CDR3 covers 16 residues. The V and J ends lost 2 bases and 4 bases, in that order; junction bases with no gene match: 6.

This clonotype has just a few counts. The J gene is TRBJ2-1, the V gene TRBV5-5, with 11 bases that match TRBD2. Per the germline V gene, CDR1 is SGHKS and CDR2 is YYEKEE (reference sequence). The CDR3 covers 17 residues. The V segment lost 0 bases and the J segment 8 bases; nucleotides outside the gene matches: 10. The CDR3 region has the DNA TGTGCCAGCAGCTTGGGGGTAGCGGGAGGGCTTATGGATGAGCAGTTCTTC. It codes for CASSLGVAGGLMDEQFF.

The gene calls are TRBV2 and TRBJ1-2; D is undetermined. Trimming shortened V by 1 base and J by 6 bases, and 12 bases separated the two germline ends. The germline CDR1 and CDR2 sequences are SNHLY and FYNNEI. This CDR3 is 14 amino acids long. The CDR3 sequence: CASSEGVRANGYTF. The CDR3 bases are TGTGCCAGCAGTGAAGGGGTGAGGGCGAATGGCTACACCTTC.

The sample holds a few counts of this clonotype. J is TRBJ1-1 and V is TRBV12-3 or TRBV12-4, with 8 positions matching TRBD1. This CDR3 has 14 amino acids. With 6 bases clipped from V and 4 bases from J, the junction kept 7 bases outside the gene matches. In nucleotides, the CDR3 is TGTGCCAGCAGCCAGGACAGGGTGAGCACTGAAGCTTTCTTT. Translated, it gives CASSQDRVSTEAFF.

This chain connects TRBV18 to TRBJ2-3, with 7 bases fitting TRBD2. This CDR3 spans 15 amino acids. Looked up from germline, CDR1 is KGHSH and CDR2 is LQKENI. J lost 5 bases, V lost 2 bases, and 7 bases had no gene match. CDR3 DNA: TGTGCCAGCTCACCAGGGACTAAACAATTAGATACGCAGTATTTT. This codes for CASSPGTKQLDTQYF.

The rearrangement joins TRBV2 to TRBJ1-4; the match to TRBD1 covers 7 bases. J was trimmed by 5 bases and V by 6 bases; bases with no gene match: 3. The CDR3 is 13 amino acids. Germline lookup yields CDR1 SNHLY and CDR2 FYNNEI. The CDR3 DNA sequence: TGTGCCAGCAGGGGACAGACAAATGAAAAACTGTTTTTT. As protein: CASRGQTNEKLFF.

This chain links TRBV20-1 with TRBJ2-1, with 10 positions matching TRBD1. V was clipped by 3 bases and J by 7 bases; unmatched bases: 6. CDR1 and CDR2 from the germline V gene are DFQATT and SNEGSKA (reference sequence). This CDR3 is 14 amino acids long. CDR3 sequence reads: CSASSGTGANEQFF. CDR3 coding DNA: TGCAGTGCTAGTTCCGGGACAGGGGCAAATGAGCAGTTCTTC.

The rearrangement uses TRBV5-1 and TRBJ2-2, with 9 bases identical to TRBD1. This CDR3 comprises 13 residues. Germline V gives CDR1 SGHRS, CDR2 YFSETQ. Trimming took 7 bases from V and 4 from J; bases not matched to a gene: 2. This CDR3 reads CASGTGLTGELFF. For the CDR3, the DNA is TGCGCCAGCGGGACAGGGCTCACCGGGGAGCTGTTTTTT.

The CDR3, as DNA: TGCAGTGCTAGAAGACTCGGGGGCACTGAAGCTTTCTTT. As protein: CSARRLGGTEAFF. V usage is TRBV20-1 and J usage is TRBJ1-1, with TRBD1 as a possible D gene (5 bases). Germline CDR1 is DFQATT and CDR2 is SNEGSKA (reference sequence). The length of the CDR3 is 13 residues. V was pared by 2 bases and J by 4 bases, with 11 bases between.

The chain employs TRBV12-3 or TRBV12-4 and TRBJ2-1; 9 bases agree with TRBD2. Trimming removed 5 bases from V and 6 bases from J; junction bases left unmatched: 14. The CDR3 spans 17 residues. The CDR3 nucleotides read TGTGCCAGCAGTCCCTGGAGGCGGGAGGGCCTCGTCAATGAGCAGTTCTTC. Translation gives CASSPWRREGLVNEQFF.

Only a few counts were recorded for this clonotype. The genes are TRBV29-1 and TRBJ2-3, with 8 bases fitting TRBD1. The length of the CDR3 is 15 residues. Germline V gene data show CDR1 as SQVTM and CDR2 as ANQGSEA. The V and J ends lost 0 bases and 1 base, in that order; junction bases with no gene match: 3. Here the CDR3 reads CSVEDMDRGTDTQYF. DNA for the CDR3: TGCAGCGTTGAAGATATGGACAGGGGCACAGATACGCAGTATTTT.

The chain uses TRBV28 and TRBJ1-5; 11 bases line up with TRBD1. Germline V gene data show CDR1 as MDHEN and CDR2 as SYDVKM. After removal of 5 bases from V and 9 bases from J, the junction contained 9 bases not matched to a gene. CDR3 length equals 15 residues. CDR3 protein: CASSPPDRGLVPQHF. CDR3 DNA: TGTGCCAGCAGTCCCCCGGACAGGGGGCTGGTGCCCCAGCATTTT.

In this sample, this clonotype turned up a few times. One end of the junction varies from germline; a read error may be responsible. The rearrangement joins TRBV15 to TRBJ2-5; 7 bases fit TRBD1. The CDR3 totals 14 residues. Germline CDR1 and CDR2: LNHNV and YYDKDF (reference sequence). This CDR3 is CATSGDRVQETQYF. In DNA, the CDR3 is TGTGCCACCAGCGGAGACAGGGTTCAAGAGACCCAGTACTTC. Complete variable domain (other parts from reference TRBV15 and TRBJ2-5): DAMVIQNPRYQVTQFGKPVTLSCSQTLNHNVMYWYQQKSSQAPKLLFHYYDKDFNNEADTPDNFQSRRPNTSFCFLDIRSPGLGDTAMYLCATSGDRVQETQYFGPGTRLLVL.

This clonotype was counted a few times. The V gene is TRBV7-9, the J gene TRBJ2-5; unclear D gene. V lost 1 base and J 3 bases, leaving 9 bases between the germline ends. The CDR3 runs to 14 residues. Germline CDR1 reads SEHNR; CDR2 reads FQNEAQ (reference sequence). In DNA, the CDR3 is TGTGCCAGCAGCTTAGAGGGTAGCAAAGAGACCCAGTACTTC. Amino acids: CASSLEGSKETQYF.